Listed here is a single TCR beta chain. Its antigen remains undetermined. There are no base qualities to consult, and no much larger clone falls within one base. According to the germline V gene, CDR1 reads SGHRS and CDR2 reads YFSETQ. Trimming takes 0 bases off V and 3 bases off J; junction bases not matched to a gene: 7. Spanning cysteine to phenylalanine, the CDR3 consists of 18 amino acids. The entry retains the CDR3 DNA only, 54 bases that are in frame from base 1. The data were taken from a study of blood T cell repertoires in COVID-19 (TCRdb year 2020). Some background on the complete study: Samples from collaborators originated in the United States, Italy and Spain and spanned both the acute and convalescent phases of COVID-19. Subjects who had been exposed to COVID-19, were actively infected with it, or had recovered from it provided the deeply sampled blood TCRbeta repertoires that made up the dataset. The material from the prospective study consisted of cDNA or gDNA derived from T cells, B-cell-depleted T cells, or PBMCs. Where available, HLA class I and class II types were obtained from metadata supplied by the sample provider rather than from assay-based typing. A freely available public database, intended as a resource for researchers studying the immune response to SARS-CoV-2, is where the repertoires were released. Samples came from the ongoing ImmuneRACE study (first 160 participants) plus 1,254 subjects from 6 global collaborators. A de-identified subject ID, COVID-19 status, age in years and sex were almost always included in the sample metadata.

Each collaborating institution followed its own protocols to collect whole blood in K2EDTA tubes. For TCRbeta analysis, collaborators shipped samples as frozen whole blood, isolated PBMCs, or DNA extracted from either of those sample types. TCRbeta CDR3 regions were amplified from genomic DNA by means of the immunoSEQ Assay, a bias-controlled multiplex PCR. Processing in the source paper ran as follows. Within the assay, amplification of reference gene primers was used to estimate how many nucleated cells each sample contained. Sequence reads were collapsed and filtered to measure the absolute abundance of every unique TCRbeta CDR3 rearrangement. Productive Simpson clonality was computed per sample as the square root of Simpson's diversity index over productive rearrangements. The table comes from immuneACCESS by way of TCRdb, which keeps in-frame sequences with V and J called. Part of the clones is missing from these tables; in studies checked, under half for an unresolved V gene and the rest for unknown reasons. D and trimming come from the DNA, and the V and J calls and clone size come from that table. The sample yields tens of thousands of clones; 75% to 95% were counted once. Around 2.3% of the sample is taken by the ten largest.

What the authors observed across the whole study: How much clinical and demographic metadata was included differed by source and by participant, and the metadata was provided uncurated.

This sequence originates from a human donor with active COVID-19. The donor label of this sample is uncertain. This chain joins TRBV5-1 to TRBJ2-1; 12 central bases correspond to TRBD2. The specimen was peripheral blood. The CDR3 has the sequence CASSLASGGAFDYNEQFF. The DNA is as follows: TGCGCCAGCAGCTTGGCTAGCGGGGGGGCCTTCGACTACAATGAGCAGTTCTTC. The full variable domain, completed from the reference TRBV5-1 and TRBJ2-1 proteins outside the CDR3, reads KAGVTQTPRYLIKTRGQQVTLSCSPISGHRSVSWYQQTPGQGLQFLFEYFSETQRNKGNFPGRFSGRQFSNSRSEMNVSTLELGDSALYLCASSLASGGAFDYNEQFFGPGTRLTVL.